This is a list of T cell receptor beta chains from one sample in a study of T cell responses to AZD1222 COVID-19 vaccine. The table came from immunoSEQ multiplex PCR; TCRdb's copy has only in-frame clones and leaves some out. The top ten hold 1.5% to 2% of the sample, which has approximately 150,000 clones, roughly nine tenths seen once. Specimen: peripheral blood, collected on day 0 of AZD1222 vaccination. Receptors were obtained from an adult in good health. Both conserved end residues are part of each CDR3. The D gene is left open where the match is weak. Only some rows state a clone size, as once, few, many or a class for expanded clones.

- TRBJ1-2 TRBV7-9 - CASSHVRERGYGYTF TGTGCCAGCAGCCACGTCAGGGAGAGGGGCTATGGCTACACCTTC
- TRBJ1-2 TRBV14 - CASSQDEEQAYGYTF TGTGCCAGCAGCCAAGATGAAGAACAGGCCTATGGCTACACCTTC
once TRBJ1-1 TRBV2 TRBD1 CASSDLGRTGIENTEAFF TGTGCCAGCAGTGATTTAGGTAGGACAGGGATTGAGAACACTGAAGCTTTCTTT
- TRBJ2-2 TRBV19 - CASSIVPGVLLRYTGELFF TGTGCCAGTAGTATTGTACCCGGCGTTTTGCTGAGATACACCGGGGAGCTGTTTTTT
- TRBJ2-3 TRBV19 TRBD1 CASSLGQNTDMQYF TGTGCCAGTAGTCTGGGACAGAACACAGATATGCAGTATTTT
- TRBJ1-1 TRBV12-3/TRBV12-4 - CASRGLGDTEAFF TGTGCCAGCAGGGGCCTAGGAGACACTGAAGCTTTCTTT
- TRBJ2-1 TRBV28 - CASSGGGYEQFF TGTGCCAGCAGTGGAGGGGGCTATGAGCAGTTCTTC
- TRBJ1-2 TRBV6-5 - CASSYSPKGEGYTF TGTGCCAGCAGTTACTCCCCGAAGGGGGAGGGCTACACCTTC
- TRBJ1-6 TRBV7-3 - CASSRTGTNYNSPLHF TGTGCCAGCAGCAGAACCGGGACAAACTATAATTCACCCCTCCACTTT
once TRBJ2-7 TRBV19 TRBD1 CASSIANRGNSYEQYF TGTGCCAGTAGTATAGCGAACAGGGGGAATTCCTACGAGCAGTACTTC
- TRBJ1-5 TRBV7-9 - CASSRGANQPQHF TGTGCCAGCAGCCGTGGGGCGAATCAGCCCCAGCATTTT
- TRBJ1-5 TRBV6-6 - CASSPSIWDPSSNQPQHF TGTGCCAGCAGTCCCTCAATTTGGGACCCCAGTAGCAATCAGCCCCAGCATTTT
- TRBJ2-1 TRBV5-1 - CASSLEQVYNEQFF TGCGCCAGCAGCTTGGAACAGGTCTACAATGAGCAGTTCTTC
- TRBJ1-2 TRBV10-2 TRBD1 CASSRGLSGYTF TGCGCCAGCAGCAGGGGGCTCTCTGGCTACACCTTC
once TRBJ1-5 TRBV5-1 TRBD1 CASSPGTGGGNQPQHF TGCGCCAGCAGCCCCGGGACAGGGGGAGGCAATCAGCCCCAGCATTTT
- TRBJ2-7 TRBV9 TRBD1 CASSMGQGTEQYF TGTGCCAGCAGCATGGGACAGGGGACCGAGCAGTACTTC
- TRBJ1-2 TRBV2 - CASSGQPIYGYTF TGTGCCAGCAGCGGACAGCCAATCTATGGCTACACCTTC
- TRBJ1-1 TRBV6-1 - CASSDVGARTEAFF TGTGCCAGCAGTGATGTGGGGGCGCGAACTGAAGCTTTCTTT
- TRBJ2-7 TRBV28 TRBD2 CASSLWGTSASWYEQYF TGTGCCAGCAGTTTATGGGGGACTAGCGCCTCCTGGTACGAGCAGTACTTC
- TRBJ2-7 TRBV19 - CASSVSGGRGGEQYF TGTGCCAGTAGTGTATCCGGGGGACGAGGGGGTGAGCAGTACTTC
- TRBJ2-7 TRBV12-3/TRBV12-4 - CASRQGNEQYF TGTGCCAGCAGGCAGGGTAACGAGCAGTACTTC
- TRBJ1-2 TRBV14 - CASSQNQKQGGETF TGTGCCAGCAGCCAGAATCAAAAACAGGGAGGTGAGACCTTC
- TRBJ1-5 TRBV3-1/TRBV3-2 - CASSQEGLGQPQHF TGTGCCAGCAGCCAGGAGGGGTTAGGTCAGCCCCAGCATTTT
once TRBJ1-2 TRBV28 TRBD1 CASMRTGVTYGYTF TGTGCCAGCATGAGGACAGGGGTTACCTATGGCTACACCTTC
- TRBJ2-1 TRBV6-5 - CASSYSDTGLNEQFF TGTGCCAGCAGTTACTCTGACACGGGGTTAAATGAGCAGTTCTTC
once TRBJ2-5 TRBV30 - CAWSSGGQFWTETQYF TGTGCCTGGAGTTCAGGTGGACAGTTTTGGACGGAGACCCAGTACTTC
- TRBJ2-2 TRBV5-5 - CASSFPPPERGGELFF TGTGCCAGCAGCTTCCCTCCACCGGAACGAGGCGGGGAGCTGTTTTTT
- TRBJ1-5 TRBV3-1/TRBV3-2 TRBD1 CASSQDSATGVGNQPQHF TGTGCCAGCAGCCAAGATAGCGCCACAGGGGTTGGCAATCAGCCCCAGCATTTT
- TRBJ2-1 TRBV5-1 TRBD1 CASSFTTGGGTDEQFF TGCGCCAGCAGCTTCACAACAGGGGGCGGGACGGATGAGCAGTTCTTC
- TRBJ1-2 TRBV30 TRBD1 CAWTRDRTHYGYTF TGTGCCTGGACGCGGGACAGGACACACTATGGCTACACCTTC
- TRBJ1-1 TRBV4-1 - CASSQVFPPGGGGTEAFF TGCGCCAGCAGCCAAGTGTTTCCCCCTGGAGGGGGTGGGACTGAAGCTTTCTTT
- TRBJ2-7 TRBV5-6 - CASRRLYEQYF TGTGCCAGCAGGAGGCTCTACGAGCAGTACTTC
- TRBJ1-1 TRBV19 TRBD1 CASSLGTETEAFF TGTGCCAGTAGTCTAGGGACAGAGACTGAAGCTTTCTTT
once TRBJ2-3 TRBV27 - CASSLTVSTDTQYF TGTGCCAGCAGTCTCACGGTTAGCACAGATACGCAGTATTTT
- TRBJ2-5 TRBV25-1 - CASREPIQETQYF TGTGCCAGCAGGGAACCAATCCAAGAGACCCAGTACTTC
few TRBJ1-5 TRBV19 TRBD1 CASSPGQLYQPQHF TGTGCCAGTAGCCCGGGACAGCTTTATCAGCCCCAGCATTTT
- TRBJ2-3 TRBV2 TRBD2 CASKRGLPDTQYF TGTGCCAGCAAGCGGGGCCTTCCAGATACGCAGTATTTT